This record concerns one T cell receptor beta chain sequence. This sample was taken from a study of Ad26.COV2.S vaccination and SARS-CoV-2 variants. At the level of the study: Intramuscular Ad26.COV2.S at 5x10^10 or 1x10^11 viral particles.

The treatment is: roughly 18 received Ad26.COV2.S at low or high dose, single or two shots; about 5 received placebo; per-sample allocation not given. Following the first vaccine or placebo injection, samples were taken on day 63. Expression of Wuhan-strain SARS-CoV-2 spike came from the Ad26 vector that formed the vaccine. Generated by immunoSEQ multiplex PCR, the TCRdb table keeps only in-frame clones and is missing some. The table records around 420,000 clones, over 75% of them present only once. The specimen comprised peripheral blood, sampled in a trial of Ad26.COV2.S vaccine versus placebo. The source of this sequence is a person aged 18 to 59 who received the Ad26.COV2.S COVID-19 vaccine or a placebo.

CDR3 bases: TGTGCCAGTAGTATCTACAGGGCTACTCAGCCCCAGCATTTT. Protein product: CASSIYRATQPQHF. The chain is built from TRBV19 and TRBJ1-5; the D gene is possibly TRBD1 (6 bases). The CDR3 is 14 amino acids. Germline V gives CDR1 LNHDA, CDR2 SQIVND (reference sequence). The V gene lost 3 bases and the J gene lost 6 bases, with 12 bases spanning the gap.